The text below deals with one TCR beta chain. Its antigen is not known. Libraries were prepared by immunoSEQ multiplex PCR; TCRdb keeps only in-frame clonotypes and omits some of them. The sample lists around 2,100,000 clones; 85% to 95% were seen once. The CDR3 loop spans 14 amino acids. Per germline, CDR1 MNHEY and CDR2 SMNVEV (reference sequence). V was trimmed by 5 bases and J by 8 bases, leaving 15 bases between them. The data were taken from a study of shared clonotypes between healthy human individuals. Broader study findings: Sampling included only blood; tissue repertoires likely differ. The study found approximately 5% of naive CD4 clonotypes shared across four donors.

Selected positively for CCR7 and CD45RO-negative, naive CD8 cells excluded terminally differentiated effector memory CD45RA+ cells. Donors comprised healthy HIV-negative adults lacking recent acute infections or vaccinations. Donors were Caucasian adults residing in Nashville, Tennessee, USA. The chain combines TRBV27 with TRBJ1-4; D may be TRBD1 (5 bases). The source is a young man in good health. Specimen: naive CD8+ T cells sorted from blood. The CDR3 here is CASSITGGREKLFF. CDR3 DNA: TGTGCCAGCAGTATTACAGGAGGGAGGGAAAAACTGTTTTTT.